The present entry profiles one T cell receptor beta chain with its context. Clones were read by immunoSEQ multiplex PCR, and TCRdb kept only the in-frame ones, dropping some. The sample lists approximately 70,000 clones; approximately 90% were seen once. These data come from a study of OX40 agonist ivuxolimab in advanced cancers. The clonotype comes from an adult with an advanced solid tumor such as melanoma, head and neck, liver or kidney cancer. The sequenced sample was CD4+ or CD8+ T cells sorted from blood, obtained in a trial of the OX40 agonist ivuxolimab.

In nucleotides, the CDR3 is TGTGCCAGCTCTCTTAAGACCGCTGCCAGACAATTTAACTATGGCTACACCTTC. This encodes CASSLKTAARQFNYGYTF. This chain joins TRBV18 and TRBJ1-2; D remains unclear. This CDR3 is built from 18 residues. CDR1 is KGHSH, CDR2 LQKENI, per germline. With 6 bases removed from V and 1 base from J, the gap between germline ends came to 24 bases.